This TCR beta chain was identified in a study of shared clonotypes between healthy human individuals. Here immunoSEQ multiplex PCR was the method, and the copy in TCRdb shows in-frame clones only, minus some. The sample records around 1.1 million clones, roughly 80% being singletons. This clonotype was obtained from a man aged 18 to 30 in good health. Some clones in this sample may be carry-over from other donors' samples. Sequencing was performed on memory CD4+ T cells from PBMCs. Documented subset: CD45RA-negative fraction.

The DNA for the CDR3 is TGTGCCAGCAGCGCACAGGGGGCCTACGAGCAGTACTTC. Protein product: CASSAQGAYEQYF. J is TRBJ2-7 and V is TRBV5-6; 8 bases line up with TRBD1. The CDR3 length is 13 residues. The germline V gene encodes CDR1 SGHDT and CDR2 YYEEEE. Germline trimming cut 4 bases from V and 2 bases from J; bases unmatched to any gene: 2.